The 14 T cell receptor beta chains below come from one sample, sequenced in a study of beta chain features in type 1 diabetes. Sequenced material consisted of expressed TCRB transcripts (all of the isolated RNA was reverse transcribed). Using immunoSEQ multiplex PCR, the repertoire was profiled, and TCRdb retains in-frame clones only, with some absent. The data show hundreds of thousands of clones, with roughly 31% seen just once and 0.05% to 0.065% held by the top ten. Input material: naive CD4+ T cells from blood. These receptors were taken from a man younger than 30 in good health.

This clone has more than one count but fewer than ten. The chain carries TRBV14 and TRBJ2-3, with a tentative D call TRBD2 (5 bases). V lost 1 base and J lost 4, with 9 bases in between. The CDR3 loop spans 14 amino acids. Germline CDR1 reads SGHDN; CDR2 reads FVKESK. CDR3 sequence: CASSQVLEADTQYF. The CDR3 nucleotides read TGTGCCAGCAGCCAAGTTCTGGAGGCAGATACGCAGTATTTT.

The gene calls are TRBV25-1 and TRBJ1-3, with D hard to call. V lost 4 bases and J lost 3, with 7 bases in between. The CDR3 consists of 13 residues. CDR1 MGHDK and CDR2 SYGVNS come from the germline V gene. The CDR3 coding sequence is TGTGCCAGCAGTGCACCGGTTGGAAACACCATATATTTT. It yields the protein CASSAPVGNTIYF.

A few counts support this clone. The V call is TRBV6-5, the J call TRBJ2-7, with D possibly TRBD2 on 6 matching bases. Per germline, CDR1 MNHEY and CDR2 SVGAGI. Trimming removed 2 bases from V and 3 bases from J, with 17 bases in between. The CDR3 has 16 amino acids. CDR3 sequence (DNA): TGTGCCAGCAGTTACGTGGGTAGCGGATCCCTCTACGAGCAGTACTTC. Protein sequence: CASSYVGSGSLYEQYF.

The chain joins TRBV5-1 to TRBJ2-7; D uncertain. The V end lost 0 bases, the J end lost 7 bases, and 8 bases lay between the germline ends. The germline V gene encodes CDR1 SGHRS and CDR2 YFSETQ. The CDR3 extends over 12 amino acids. Written as DNA, the CDR3 is TGCGCCAGCAGCTTGGGACGTCTGGAGCAGTACTTC. It codes for CASSLGRLEQYF.

The chain has TRBV20-1 and TRBJ1-2; the D is unclear. Trimming removed 3 bases from V and 5 bases from J, with 7 bases in between. The germline CDR1 and CDR2 sequences are DFQATT and SNEGSKA (reference sequence). The CDR3 has 11 residues. CDR3 loop: CSASAQYGYTF. The CDR3, as DNA: TGCAGTGCTAGCGCACAGTATGGCTACACCTTC.

This clone has just a few counts. The V gene is TRBV30, the J gene TRBJ1-1, with D uncertain. The CDR3 length is 11 residues. Germline V gives CDR1 GTSNPN, CDR2 SVGIG (reference sequence). The V gene lost 0 bases and the J gene lost 6 bases, with 5 bases spanning the gap. CDR3 coding DNA: TGTGCCTGGAGTGTAAGTGCTGAAGCTTTCTTT. This translates into CAWSVSAEAFF. The full variable domain, completed using reference TRBV30 and TRBJ1-1, is SQTIHQWPATLVQPVGSPLSLECTVEGTSNPNLYWYRQAAGRGLQLLFYSVGIGQISSEVPQNLSASRPQDRQFILSSKKLLLSDSGFYLCAWSVSAEAFFGQGTRLTVV.

The table lists this clone with a few counts. V usage is TRBV28 and J usage is TRBJ1-2, with no clear D. This CDR3 comprises 12 residues. Germline V gene sequence: CDR1 MDHEN, CDR2 SYDVKM. The ends were cut back, 6 bases at V and 1 base at J, with 6 bases in the middle. As DNA, the CDR3 is TGTGCCAGCAGGACCAATAACTATGGCTACACCTTC. As protein: CASRTNNYGYTF.

The chain joins TRBV10-3 to TRBJ2-7; the D is unclear. Germline CDR1 ENHRY, CDR2 SYGVKD. CDR3 length: 11 residues. The ends were cut back, 8 bases at V and 0 bases at J, with 5 bases in the middle. In DNA form, the CDR3 reads TGTGCCATCGGCAGCTCCTACGAGCAGTACTTC. This gives the protein CAIGSSYEQYF.

The chain is built from TRBV7-9 and TRBJ2-7; D is uncertain. The germline gives CDR1 SEHNR, CDR2 FQNEAQ (reference sequence). CDR3 length equals 12 residues. The V end lost 4 bases, the J end lost 3 bases, and 7 bases lay between the germline ends. CDR3 in amino acids: CASSWESYEQYF. DNA of the CDR3: TGTGCCAGCAGCTGGGAAAGCTACGAGCAGTACTTC.

This clone came up a few times. This rearrangement joins TRBV14 to TRBJ2-1; TRBD1 might be the D (6 bases). Germline CDR1 and CDR2: SGHDN and FVKESK. V lost 3 bases, J lost 6 bases, and 21 bases lay in between. The CDR3 sequence is 17 residues long. The CDR3 sequence: CASSHLVQGIGGNEQFF. CDR3 DNA sequence: TGTGCCAGCAGCCACCTCGTACAGGGTATTGGGGGCAATGAGCAGTTCTTC.

There are a few counts of this clone. The rearrangement links TRBV7-6 to TRBJ2-1; 13 bases agree with TRBD2. With 5 bases clipped from V and 8 bases from J, the junction kept 21 bases outside the gene matches. The CDR3 loop spans 20 amino acids. Germline CDR1 is SGHVS and CDR2 is FNYEAQ. Written as DNA, the CDR3 is TGTGCCAGCAGCCGAGACCGCCGGACTAGCGGGAGAGCCCAGGGGGATGAGCAGTTCTTC. It specifies CASSRDRRTSGRAQGDEQFF. The variable domain in full, completed from reference TRBV7-6 and TRBJ2-1, reads GAGVSQSPRYKVTKRGQDVALRCDPISGHVSLYWYRQALGQGPEFLTYFNYEAQQDKSGLPNDRFSAERPEGSISTLTIQRTEQRDSAMYRCASSRDRRTSGRAQGDEQFFGPGTRLTVL.

This sequence joins TRBV11-2 and TRBJ2-1, with 7 bases that match TRBD1. In germline, CDR1 is SGHAT, CDR2 FQNNGV. Unmatched junction bases numbered 6, after V lost 4 bases and J lost 0 bases. The CDR3 runs to 16 residues. The CDR3 protein is CASSSGQRRSYNEQFF. The CDR3 DNA reads TGTGCCAGCAGCTCGGGACAGCGTCGCTCCTACAATGAGCAGTTCTTC.

This clone was found a few times. The V and J genes are TRBV7-2 and TRBJ2-7, with 10 bases lining up with TRBD2. V was clipped by 5 bases and J by 3 bases; unmatched bases: 7. CDR3 length equals 15 residues. Germline CDR1 is SGHTA and CDR2 is FQGNSA. CDR3 amino acids: CASSLGLAEFYEQYF. The CDR3 nucleotides are TGTGCCAGCAGCCTCGGACTAGCGGAGTTCTACGAGCAGTACTTC. Supplemented by reference TRBV7-2 and TRBJ2-7, the full variable domain reads GAGVSQSPSNKVTEKGKDVELRCDPISGHTALYWYRQSLGQGLEFLIYFQGNSAPDKSGLPSDRFSAERTGGSVSTLTIQRTQQEDSAVYLCASSLGLAEFYEQYFGPGTRLTVT.

This clone was seen a handful of times. The J gene is TRBJ2-7, the V gene TRBV5-1, with 8 bases that match TRBD2. The trim removed 7 bases at V and 1 base at J, leaving 7 bases unmatched. The CDR3 has 14 residues. The germline V gene encodes CDR1 SGHRS and CDR2 YFSETQ. The CDR3 DNA follows: TGCGCCAGCTCGACTAGCGAGTATTCCTACGAGCAGTACTTC. This gives the protein CASSTSEYSYEQYF. Using reference TRBV5-1 and TRBJ2-7 for the parts outside the CDR3, the full variable domain is KAGVTQTPRYLIKTRGQQVTLSCSPISGHRSVSWYQQTPGQGLQFLFEYFSETQRNKGNFPGRFSGRQFSNSRSEMNVSTLELGDSALYLCASSTSEYSYEQYFGPGTRLTVT.